This T cell receptor beta chain was profiled in a study of shared clonotypes between healthy human individuals. The wider study: Each donor contributed plates that comprised three CD4 naive, three CD4 memory, two CD8 naive and one CD8 memory.

CD45RO negativity and positive selection for CCR7 defined naive CD8 cells, a population that excluded terminally differentiated effector memory CD45RA+ cells. In germline, CDR1 is SEHNR, CDR2 FQNEAQ (reference sequence). The junction had 2 bases not matched to a gene; V was cut back by 5 bases and J by 4 bases. The CDR3 is 15 amino acids. Some clones are missing from TCRdb's copy, which holds only in-frame ones; the method was immunoSEQ multiplex PCR. The sample contains about 580,000 clones, roughly 98% of which appear only once. This receptor was taken from a man aged 30 to 45 in good health. The rearrangement uses TRBV7-9 and TRBJ2-1; 13 bases are a match to TRBD2. Sequencing was performed on naive CD8+ T cells sorted from blood. The CDR3 reads CASSPGLAGYNEQFF. CDR3 nucleotides: TGTGCCAGCAGCCCGGGACTAGCGGGATACAATGAGCAGTTCTTC.